This TCR beta chain was identified in a study of response to subunit inactivated influenza vaccine. This clonotype was found a few times. V was trimmed by 3 bases and J by 0 bases, leaving 11 bases between them. Germline loops: CDR1 SGHVS, CDR2 FQNEAQ. The CDR3 runs 15 residues. TCRdb re-analysed the RT-PCR reads in MiXCR, keeping a single row per CDR3 protein. Of more than 500,000 distinct CDR3 sequences detected, 11% appear once; the ten largest clones hold 11%. These data were also reused for a study on T cells expressing NK-cell markers. That paper adds: It was by 5'RACE template switching with UMIs that TCR beta cDNA was made. HCMV seropositivity marked seven of the eight sequenced donors; one was seronegative. The sorts in several experiments were restricted to alpha-beta TCR T cells by an anti-gamma-delta TCR antibody. The share of CD8+ T cells held by dominant NKG2C+ clonotypes was about 1.0-7.5% in several donors.

The receptor comes from a man in his fifties who received an inactivated influenza vaccine. This sample comprised PBMCs from blood, obtained on the day of vaccination. This chain joins TRBV7-8 and TRBJ2-5; the D gene is possibly TRBD1 (5 bases). CDR3 protein: CASSFQPGYQETQYF. The CDR3 nucleotides are TGTGCCAGCAGCTTCCAGCCAGGGTACCAAGAGACCCAGTACTTC.